The T cell receptor (beta chain) under discussion was sequenced for a study of T cells in Graves' hyperthyroidism and ophthalmopathy (dated by TCRdb to the late 2010s). General notes on the study: Peripheral blood samples were taken at the time of initial diagnosis, prior to any treatment. In about 6 Graves' hyperthyroidism patients, the study also compared T-cell repertoires from thyroid tissue with T-cell repertoires from blood. Following sampling, methimazole starting at 30 mg daily was given to hyperthyroidism patients, and high-dose intravenous methylprednisolone was given to ophthalmopathy patients. Whether ophthalmopathy could be predicted prospectively was tested in an independent validation cohort made up of roughly 19 hyperthyroidism patients plus 17 patients who later progressed to ophthalmopathy. The 100 or so discovery patients were divided at random into training and test sets in a 7:3 ratio. To identify TCR V-J signatures that set the groups apart, the researchers used a discovery cohort of 100 patients, made up of approximately 43 with Graves' ophthalmopathy and 57 with stable Graves' hyperthyroidism. The paper describes TCR Vbeta CDR3 sequencing of about 140 peripheral blood samples, made up of 43 ophthalmopathy patients, 70 to 75 hyperthyroidism patients and some 17 progressor patients.

Amplification of TCR beta CDR3 regions was carried out from RNA transcripts. For the first round of RT-PCR on the TCR CDR3, the HTBI primer set was used together with the Qiagen OneStep RT-PCR kit. A second multiplex PCR round built the libraries, followed by size selection and purification. Libraries were sequenced paired-end with 100 bp reads on an Illumina HiSeq2000. The source study handled its data this way. SOAPnuke was used to process the raw data, with reads discarded if the reads contained adapters or uncalled bases, had a mean Phred below 15, or lacked an exact constant-primer or identifier match. High-quality paired reads were merged using COPE v1.2.5, and each unique nucleotide sequence was defined as a clonotype. MiTCR v1.1 was used to align clonotypes to the IMGT TRBV, TRBD and TRBJ reference segments. Analysis was restricted to V-J combinations with a frequency above 0.0001, which covered 99% to 99.2% of repertoires. The TCS score was defined as F50 (clonal expansion) divided by E x V (chaos), with BLOSUM62-based TCRdist calculated between CDR3 peptides within each V-J. Welch's t-statistics and random forest reduced roughly 500 V-J features to 10 to 15, which were used in a naive Bayes classifier (R e1071). TCRdb redid the processing of the public reads, applying fastp at Q25 and MiXCR, and retained in-frame beta chains. One record per CDR3 amino acid sequence lists the most common genes and DNA. TCRdb's processing, not the authors' own work, is the source of the V and J calls. This sample lists 200,000 or so distinct CDR3 sequences; less than 20% were detected once. Of the sample, about 50% falls within the top ten clones.

Study-wide findings and limitations: Most expanded thyroid clonotypes (frequency above 0.001) were also detected in blood, a finding suggesting that blood repertoires may reflect thyroid immune responses. No statistical method was used to set the sample size in advance, and investigators knew the group allocation. In validation, progression to ophthalmopathy was predicted by the model with 70% to 71% sensitivity and under 85% specificity, a median of about 6.8 months before onset. In cross-validation, a model built on a 13 V-J signature told ophthalmopathy apart from stable hyperthyroidism with over 85% sensitivity and roughly 81% specificity, and in testing the same model reached 80%/75%.

This clonotype was detected many times. It has no known antigen specificity. No per-base quality is available; no much larger clone lies one base away. Stable Graves' hyperthyroidism was defined as no progression to ophthalmopathy during 18 months of follow-up. Hyperthyroidism patients were newly diagnosed, had a disease duration of under 2 months, and were aged 18 to 65 years. Exclusion was applied to patients with uncontrolled infections, other autoimmune diseases, pregnancy or lactation. Diagnoses relied on clinical symptoms, serum thyroxine and TRAb, thyroid ultrasound and orbital computed tomography. PBMCs were separated from roughly 10 ml of fresh peripheral blood using Ficoll-Paque density gradient centrifugation. Trizol reagent was used to extract total RNA, and RNA quality was then checked on an Agilent 2100 Bioanalyzer. Relative to germline, V is 2 bases shorter and J is 0 bases shorter, with 15 bases between their ends. Reading the germline V gene gives CDR1 MGHDK and CDR2 SYGVNS. The CDR3 has 17 amino acids, counting the end cysteine and phenylalanine. The sequence is cut down to CDR3 DNA, 51 bases in frame from base 1.

The sequenced sample was blood. The rearranged chain carries TRBV25-1 and TRBJ2-3; no D segment can be confidently identified. This sequence originates from a woman aged 50 to 65 with Graves' hyperthyroidism. In nucleotides, the sequence is TGTGCCAGCAGTGAAGCGGCCGGAGAATCTAGCACAGATACGCAGTATTTT. Its translation reads: CASSEAAGESSTDTQYF.